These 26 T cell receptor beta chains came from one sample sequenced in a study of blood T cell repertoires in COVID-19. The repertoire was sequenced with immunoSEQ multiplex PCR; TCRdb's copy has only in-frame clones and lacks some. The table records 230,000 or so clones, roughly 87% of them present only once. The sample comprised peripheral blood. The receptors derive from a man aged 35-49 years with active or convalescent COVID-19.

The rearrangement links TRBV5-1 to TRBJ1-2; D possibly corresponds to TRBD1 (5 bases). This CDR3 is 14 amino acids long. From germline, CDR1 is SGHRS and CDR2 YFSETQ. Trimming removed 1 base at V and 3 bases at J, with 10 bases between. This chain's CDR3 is CASSLPRGDYGYTF. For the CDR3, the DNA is TGCGCCAGCAGCTTGCCCCGGGGGGACTATGGCTACACCTTC.

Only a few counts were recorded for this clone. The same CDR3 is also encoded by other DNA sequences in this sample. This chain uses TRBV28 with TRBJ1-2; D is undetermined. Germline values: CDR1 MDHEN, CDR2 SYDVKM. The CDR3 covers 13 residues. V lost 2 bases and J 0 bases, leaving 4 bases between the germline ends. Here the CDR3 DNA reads TGTGCCAGCAGTTTAGGAGCTAACTATGGCTACACCTTC. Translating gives CASSLGANYGYTF.

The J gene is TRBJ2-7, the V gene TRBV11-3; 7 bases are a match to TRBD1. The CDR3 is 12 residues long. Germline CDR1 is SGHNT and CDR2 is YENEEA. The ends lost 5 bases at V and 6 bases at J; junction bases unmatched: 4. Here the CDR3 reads CASSDRVGEQYF. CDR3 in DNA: TGTGCCAGCAGCGACAGGGTGGGCGAGCAGTACTTC.

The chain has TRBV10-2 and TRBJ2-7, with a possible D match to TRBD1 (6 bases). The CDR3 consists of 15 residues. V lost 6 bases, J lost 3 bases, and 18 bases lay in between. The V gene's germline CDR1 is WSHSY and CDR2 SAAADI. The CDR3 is CASRETTGQHYEQYF. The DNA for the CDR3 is TGCGCCAGCAGGGAAACGACGGGACAACACTACGAGCAGTACTTC.

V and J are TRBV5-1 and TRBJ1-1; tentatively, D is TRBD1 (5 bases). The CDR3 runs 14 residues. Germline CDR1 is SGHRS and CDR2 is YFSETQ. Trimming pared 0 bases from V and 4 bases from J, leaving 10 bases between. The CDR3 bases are TGCGCCAGCAGCTTGGGTACAGGTGGCACTGAAGCTTTCTTT. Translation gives CASSLGTGGTEAFF.

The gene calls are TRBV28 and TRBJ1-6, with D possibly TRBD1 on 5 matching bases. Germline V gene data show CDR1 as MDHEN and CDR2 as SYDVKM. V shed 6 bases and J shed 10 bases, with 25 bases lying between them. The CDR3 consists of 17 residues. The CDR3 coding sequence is TGTGCCAGCAGAACCCCCCCCGGACAAAGTAGTTGGTCACCCCTCCACTTT. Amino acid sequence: CASRTPPGQSSWSPLHF.

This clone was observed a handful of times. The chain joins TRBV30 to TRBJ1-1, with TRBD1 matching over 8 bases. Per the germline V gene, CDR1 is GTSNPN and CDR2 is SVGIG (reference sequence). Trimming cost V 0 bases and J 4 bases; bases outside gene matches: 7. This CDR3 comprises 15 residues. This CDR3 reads CAWSVLGQGSTEAFF. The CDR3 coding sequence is TGTGCCTGGAGTGTACTTGGACAGGGAAGCACTGAAGCTTTCTTT.

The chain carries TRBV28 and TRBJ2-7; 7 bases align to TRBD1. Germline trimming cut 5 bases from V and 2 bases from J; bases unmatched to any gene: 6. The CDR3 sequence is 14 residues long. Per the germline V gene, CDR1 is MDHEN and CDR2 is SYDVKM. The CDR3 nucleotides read TGTGCCAGCAGTCCTTACAGGGGAACCTACGAGCAGTACTTC. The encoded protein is CASSPYRGTYEQYF.

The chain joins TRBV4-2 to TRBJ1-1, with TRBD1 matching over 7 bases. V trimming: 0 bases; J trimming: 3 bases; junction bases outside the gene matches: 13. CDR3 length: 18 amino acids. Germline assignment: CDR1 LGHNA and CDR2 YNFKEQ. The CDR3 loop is CASSQEWVGGGEDTEAFF. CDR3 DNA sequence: TGTGCCAGCAGCCAAGAGTGGGTCGGAGGGGGCGAAGACACTGAAGCTTTCTTT.

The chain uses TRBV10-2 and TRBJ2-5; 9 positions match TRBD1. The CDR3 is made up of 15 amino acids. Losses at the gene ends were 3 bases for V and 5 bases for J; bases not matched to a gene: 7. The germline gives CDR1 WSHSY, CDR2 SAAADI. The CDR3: CASSDPGQGGETQYF. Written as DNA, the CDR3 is TGCGCCAGCAGTGACCCGGGACAGGGAGGGGAGACCCAGTACTTC.

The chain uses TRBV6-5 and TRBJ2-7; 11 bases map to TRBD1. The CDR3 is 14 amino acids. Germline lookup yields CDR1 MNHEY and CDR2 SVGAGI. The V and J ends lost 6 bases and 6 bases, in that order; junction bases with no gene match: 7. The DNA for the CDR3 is TGTGCCAGCAGGGATCCGGGACAGGGGGGCGAGCAGTACTTC. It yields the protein CASRDPGQGGEQYF.

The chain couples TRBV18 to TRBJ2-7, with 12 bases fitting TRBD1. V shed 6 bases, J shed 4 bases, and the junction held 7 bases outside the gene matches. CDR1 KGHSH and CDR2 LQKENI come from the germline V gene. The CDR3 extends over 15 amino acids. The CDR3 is CASSQPGQGAYEQYF. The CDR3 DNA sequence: TGTGCCAGCTCCCAACCGGGACAGGGGGCTTACGAGCAGTACTTC.

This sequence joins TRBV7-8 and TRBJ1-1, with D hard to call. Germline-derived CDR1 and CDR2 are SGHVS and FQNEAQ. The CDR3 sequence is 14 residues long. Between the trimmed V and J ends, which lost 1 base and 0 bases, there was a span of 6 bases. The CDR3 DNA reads TGTGCCAGCAGCTTAGGTCATGTGAACACTGAAGCTTTCTTT. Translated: CASSLGHVNTEAFF.

CDR3 residues: CASSLTGYGGGNTIYF. The CDR3 DNA sequence: TGCGCCAGCAGCTTGACAGGGTATGGAGGAGGAAACACCATATATTTT. V gene TRBV5-1 combines with J gene TRBJ1-3, with D perhaps TRBD1 (6 bases). V was trimmed by 1 base and J by 4 bases, leaving 15 bases between them. The V gene's germline CDR1 is SGHRS and CDR2 YFSETQ. The CDR3 consists of 16 residues.

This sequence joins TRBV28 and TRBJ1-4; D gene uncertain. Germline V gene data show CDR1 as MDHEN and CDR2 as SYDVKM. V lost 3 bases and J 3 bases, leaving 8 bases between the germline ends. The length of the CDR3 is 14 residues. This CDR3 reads CASSFYGSNEKLFF. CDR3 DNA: TGTGCCAGCAGTTTCTATGGTTCTAATGAAAAACTGTTTTTT.

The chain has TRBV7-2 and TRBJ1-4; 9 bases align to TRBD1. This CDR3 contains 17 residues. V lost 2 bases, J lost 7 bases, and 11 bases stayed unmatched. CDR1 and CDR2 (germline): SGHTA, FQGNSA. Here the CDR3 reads CASSLLGRGTGSEKLFF. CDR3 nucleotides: TGTGCCAGCAGCTTACTGGGGAGGGGGACAGGGAGTGAAAAACTGTTTTTT.

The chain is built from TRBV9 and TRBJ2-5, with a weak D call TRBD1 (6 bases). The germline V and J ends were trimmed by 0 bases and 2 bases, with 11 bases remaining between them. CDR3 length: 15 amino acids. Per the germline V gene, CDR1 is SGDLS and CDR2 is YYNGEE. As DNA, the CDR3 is TGTGCCAGCAGCGTAGCTCCCAGGGGACAAGAGACCCAGTACTTC. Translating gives CASSVAPRGQETQYF.

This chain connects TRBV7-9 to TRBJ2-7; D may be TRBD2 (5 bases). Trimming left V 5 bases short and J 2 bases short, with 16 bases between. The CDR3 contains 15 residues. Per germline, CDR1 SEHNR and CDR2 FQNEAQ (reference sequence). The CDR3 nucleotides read TGTGCCAGCAGCACGGACGGAGGTCTAACCTACGAGCAGTACTTC. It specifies CASSTDGGLTYEQYF.

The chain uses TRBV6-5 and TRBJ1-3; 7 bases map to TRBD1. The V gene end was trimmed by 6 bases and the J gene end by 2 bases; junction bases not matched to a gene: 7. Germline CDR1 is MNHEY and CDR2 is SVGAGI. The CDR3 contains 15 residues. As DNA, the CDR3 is TGTGCCAGCAGCGAGGACAGGCTACCTGGAAACACCATATATTTT. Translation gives CASSEDRLPGNTIYF.

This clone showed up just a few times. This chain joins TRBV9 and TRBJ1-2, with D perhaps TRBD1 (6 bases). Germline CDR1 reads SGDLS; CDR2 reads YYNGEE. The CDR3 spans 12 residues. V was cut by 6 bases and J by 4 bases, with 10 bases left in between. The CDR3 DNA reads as TGTGCCAGCACTCAGACAGGCTATGGCTACACCTTC. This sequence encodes CASTQTGYGYTF.

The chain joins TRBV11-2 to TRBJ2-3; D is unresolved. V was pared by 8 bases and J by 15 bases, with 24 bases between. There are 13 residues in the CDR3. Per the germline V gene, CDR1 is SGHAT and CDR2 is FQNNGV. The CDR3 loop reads CASHHPFIPWAYF. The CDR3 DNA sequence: TGTGCCAGCCATCACCCGTTTATACCGTGGGCCTATTTT.

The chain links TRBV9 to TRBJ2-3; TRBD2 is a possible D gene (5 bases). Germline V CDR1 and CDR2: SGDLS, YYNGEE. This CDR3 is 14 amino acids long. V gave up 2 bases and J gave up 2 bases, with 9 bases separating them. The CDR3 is CASSVLASTDTQYF. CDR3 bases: TGTGCCAGCAGCGTGCTAGCATCCACAGATACGCAGTATTTT.

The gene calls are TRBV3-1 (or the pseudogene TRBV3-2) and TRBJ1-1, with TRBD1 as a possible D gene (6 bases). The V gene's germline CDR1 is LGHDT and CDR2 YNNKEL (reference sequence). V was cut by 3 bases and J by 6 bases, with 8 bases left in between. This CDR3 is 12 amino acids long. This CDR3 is CASSQGAAEAFF. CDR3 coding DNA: TGTGCCAGCAGCCAGGGGGCCGCTGAAGCTTTCTTT.

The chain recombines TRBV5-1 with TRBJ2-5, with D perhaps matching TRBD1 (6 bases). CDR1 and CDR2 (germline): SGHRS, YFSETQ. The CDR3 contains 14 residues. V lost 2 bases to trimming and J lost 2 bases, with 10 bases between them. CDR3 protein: CASSFTDRQETQYF. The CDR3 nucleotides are TGCGCCAGCAGCTTCACAGACAGGCAAGAGACCCAGTACTTC. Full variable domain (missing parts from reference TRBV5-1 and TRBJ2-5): KAGVTQTPRYLIKTRGQQVTLSCSPISGHRSVSWYQQTPGQGLQFLFEYFSETQRNKGNFPGRFSGRQFSNSRSEMNVSTLELGDSALYLCASSFTDRQETQYFGPGTRLLVL.

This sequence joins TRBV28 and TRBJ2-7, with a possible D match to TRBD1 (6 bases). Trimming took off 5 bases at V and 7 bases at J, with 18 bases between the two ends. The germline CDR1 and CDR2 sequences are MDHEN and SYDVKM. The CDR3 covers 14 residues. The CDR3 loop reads CASSDPTGLFEQYF. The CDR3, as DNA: TGTGCCAGCAGTGACCCGACAGGCCTTTTTGAGCAGTACTTC.

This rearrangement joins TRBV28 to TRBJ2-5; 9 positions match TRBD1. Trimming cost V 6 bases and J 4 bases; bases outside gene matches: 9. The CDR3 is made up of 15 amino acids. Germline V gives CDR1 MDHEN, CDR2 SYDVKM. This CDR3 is CASRAPDRGGETQYF. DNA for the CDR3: TGTGCCAGCAGAGCCCCGGACAGGGGAGGAGAGACCCAGTACTTC.